These T cell receptor beta chains were read from a single sample in a study of T cells in Graves' hyperthyroidism and ophthalmopathy. TCRdb recomputed calls from the multiplex PCR reads with MiXCR, one row per CDR3 protein. Altogether about 180,000 distinct CDR3 sequences are present, over 15% being singletons, with the ten largest covering 25% to 30%. The sequenced sample was blood. The receptors derive from a woman in her fifties or sixties with Graves' hyperthyroidism. Both conserved end residues are part of each CDR3. Fields, in order: D gene, V gene, J gene, clone size, CDR3 DNA, CDR3 protein. The D gene is left open where the match is weak. Clone size appears in some rows only: once, few, many, or a class for an expanded clone.

D: TRBD1; V: TRBV28; J: TRBJ1-5; size: many; DNA: TGTGCCGTCGTCGGGACAGGGGGTCAGCCCCAGCATTTT; CDR3: CAVVGTGGQPQHF
D: TRBD1; V: TRBV5-1; J: TRBJ1-6; size: many; DNA: TGCGCCAGCAGCTTAGGGACAGGTACCTATAATTCACCCCTCCACTTT; CDR3: CASSLGTGTYNSPLHF
D: TRBD2; V: TRBV7-2; J: TRBJ2-7; size: many; DNA: TGTGCCAGCAGCTTAGGATCTAGCGGGAGGTACGAGCAGTACTTC; CDR3: CASSLGSSGRYEQYF
D: NA; V: TRBV2; J: TRBJ2-7; size: many; DNA: TGTGCCAGCAGTGAACAGCCAGGGCGGAACGAGCAGTACTTC; CDR3: CASSEQPGRNEQYF
D: NA; V: TRBV7-9; J: TRBJ2-1; size: few; DNA: TGTGCCAGCAGCCAAAATGAGCAGTTCTTC; CDR3: CASSQNEQFF
D: NA; V: TRBV7-8; J: TRBJ1-1; size: many; DNA: TGTGCCAGCAGCTCCCAGGGCTACATGAACACTGAAGCTTTCTTT; CDR3: CASSSQGYMNTEAFF
D: NA; V: TRBV10-3; J: TRBJ2-7; size: many; DNA: TGTGCCATCAGTGAGGGCAGTCGTGGGTACAGCTACTACGAGCAGTACTTC; CDR3: CAISEGSRGYSYYEQYF
D: TRBD1; V: TRBV28; J: TRBJ1-6; size: many; DNA: TGTGCCAGCAGTTTATGGAGACAGGGGTCCTCCTATAATTCACCCCTCCACTTT; CDR3: CASSLWRQGSSYNSPLHF
D: NA; V: TRBV2; J: TRBJ2-3; size: NA; DNA: TGTGCCAGCAAAACCCCGCCAGATACGCAGTATTTT; CDR3: CASKTPPDTQYF
D: TRBD1; V: TRBV3-1; J: TRBJ2-1; size: NA; DNA: TGTGCCGGCAGCCGGACAGGGAATGAGCAGTTCTTC; CDR3: CAGSRTGNEQFF
D: NA; V: TRBV12-3/TRBV12-4; J: TRBJ2-3; size: many; DNA: TGTGCCAGCAGTTTAACTGCCCGGGGCCTGACTAGGGATACGCAGTATTTT; CDR3: CASSLTARGLTRDTQYF
D: TRBD1; V: TRBV11-2; J: TRBJ2-7; size: few; DNA: TGTGCCAGCAGCTTAACCATGACAGGGGCCTTGATGGGCGAGCAGTACTTC; CDR3: CASSLTMTGALMGEQYF
D: NA; V: TRBV12-3/TRBV12-4; J: TRBJ1-2; size: many; DNA: TGTGCCAGCAGTTTAATGGCTCATGGCTACACCTTC; CDR3: CASSLMAHGYTF
D: TRBD1; V: TRBV18; J: TRBJ2-1; size: few; DNA: TGTGCCAGCTCACCAGGGACAGGGTTGTTCTTC; CDR3: CASSPGTGLFF
D: NA; V: TRBV6-1; J: TRBJ2-3; size: many; DNA: TGTGCCAGCGACGCGGCGGGCCCCACAGATACGCAGTATTTT; CDR3: CASDAAGPTDTQYF
D: NA; V: TRBV24-1; J: TRBJ2-3; size: many; DNA: TGTGCCACCAGATACTTGAGGAGGGGCCGCACAGATACGCAGTATTTT; CDR3: CATRYLRRGRTDTQYF
D: NA; V: TRBV28; J: TRBJ2-3; size: many; DNA: TGTGCCAGCAGTTTAAGCGCAGGTTCCTACACAGATACGCAGTATTTT; CDR3: CASSLSAGSYTDTQYF
D: NA; V: TRBV19; J: TRBJ1-5; size: many; DNA: TGTGCCAGTAAGGAAGGGGTCAGCAATCAGCCCCAGCATTTT; CDR3: CASKEGVSNQPQHF
D: NA; V: TRBV6-5; J: TRBJ1-2; size: NA; DNA: TGTGCCAGCAGTTACTCACGGGGGGCCCATGGCTACACCTTC; CDR3: CASSYSRGAHGYTF
D: NA; V: TRBV7-6; J: TRBJ2-1; size: many; DNA: TGTGCCAGCAGCAAGGGAAATCCTAGCTCCTACAATGAGCAGTTCTTC; CDR3: CASSKGNPSSYNEQFF
D: NA; V: TRBV12-3/TRBV12-4; J: TRBJ1-1; size: many; DNA: TGTGCCAGCAGTCTTTTTGACGCTGAAGCTTTCTTT; CDR3: CASSLFDAEAFF
D: NA; V: TRBV28; J: TRBJ2-7; size: many; DNA: TGTGCCAGCAGTTCCCTTGTGGGCTCCTACGAGCAGTACTTC; CDR3: CASSSLVGSYEQYF
D: NA; V: TRBV19; J: TRBJ1-1; size: many; DNA: TGTGCCAGTAGCTCGAGCGCCTCTCTAGCTTTCTTT; CDR3: CASSSSASLAFF
D: NA; V: TRBV29-1; J: TRBJ1-2; size: many; DNA: TGCAGCGTTAGACCTTGGGACAACTATGGCTACACCTTC; CDR3: CSVRPWDNYGYTF
D: NA; V: TRBV5-6; J: TRBJ1-1; size: NA; DNA: TGTGCCAGCAGCTTGTTAGGAGATATGGACACTGAAGCTTTCTTT; CDR3: CASSLLGDMDTEAFF
D: NA; V: TRBV4-1; J: TRBJ1-2; size: few; DNA: TGCGCCAGCAGCCAGGTTGGGGGCGAGGCCTATGGCTACACCTTC; CDR3: CASSQVGGEAYGYTF
D: NA; V: TRBV6-1; J: TRBJ1-1; size: many; DNA: TGTGCCAGCAGGGCGGGGGGATCGAACACTGAAGCTTTCTTT; CDR3: CASRAGGSNTEAFF
D: TRBD1; V: TRBV12-3/TRBV12-4; J: TRBJ1-1; size: many; DNA: TGTGCCAGCAGTTTTGGACAGGGCACTGAAGCTTTCTTT; CDR3: CASSFGQGTEAFF
D: NA; V: TRBV7-2; J: TRBJ2-5; size: NA; DNA: TGTGCCAGCAGCTTAGTGGCAGGGCGGGGAGAGACCCAGTACTTC; CDR3: CASSLVAGRGETQYF
D: NA; V: TRBV20-1; J: TRBJ2-1; size: many; DNA: TGCAGTGCTGGCGACAGTGCCAATGAGCAGTTCTTC; CDR3: CSAGDSANEQFF
D: NA; V: TRBV7-2; J: TRBJ2-1; size: many; DNA: TGTGCCAGCAGCCTCCAGGGGAGGGCCTACAATGAGCAGTTCTTC; CDR3: CASSLQGRAYNEQFF
D: NA; V: TRBV7-9; J: TRBJ1-1; size: many; DNA: TGTGCCAGCAGCTTTATGAACACTGAAGCTTTCTTT; CDR3: CASSFMNTEAFF
D: NA; V: TRBV2; J: TRBJ1-1; size: many; DNA: TGTGCCAGCAGTGAAATGATGACGGGGACTGAAGCTTTCTTT; CDR3: CASSEMMTGTEAFF
D: TRBD1; V: TRBV5-1; J: TRBJ1-2; size: few; DNA: TGCGCCAGCAGCTTGGGGGACAGCTCAGATAACTATGGCTACACCTTC; CDR3: CASSLGDSSDNYGYTF
D: NA; V: TRBV12-3/TRBV12-4; J: TRBJ1-1; size: many; DNA: TGTGCCAGCAGTCCTCCTGGGGAGAACACTGAAGCTTTCTTT; CDR3: CASSPPGENTEAFF
D: NA; V: TRBV18; J: TRBJ2-2; size: NA; DNA: TGTGCCAGCTCACCACCCACCGGGGAGCTGTTTTTT; CDR3: CASSPPTGELFF
D: NA; V: TRBV11-2; J: TRBJ2-5; size: many; DNA: TGTGCCAGCAGCTCCCGATACCAAGAGACCCAGTACTTC; CDR3: CASSSRYQETQYF
D: TRBD1; V: TRBV20-1; J: TRBJ1-5; size: many; DNA: TGCAGTGCTAGGCCTCCGGGACAGGGGGTTCAGCCCCAGCATTTT; CDR3: CSARPPGQGVQPQHF
D: NA; V: TRBV27; J: TRBJ2-1; size: many; DNA: TGTGCCAGCAGTTTAGAGGGCTACAATGAGCAGTTCTTC; CDR3: CASSLEGYNEQFF
D: NA; V: TRBV20-1; J: TRBJ2-7; size: many; DNA: TGCAGTGCTTCCACCCCAGTAAATGGGCGCGACGAGCAGTACTTC; CDR3: CSASTPVNGRDEQYF
D: TRBD2; V: TRBV2; J: TRBJ2-7; size: many; DNA: TGTGCCAGCACGCCGGGACTAGCGGTTACCTACGAGCAGTACTTC; CDR3: CASTPGLAVTYEQYF
D: NA; V: TRBV12-3/TRBV12-4; J: TRBJ2-2; size: many; DNA: TGTGCCAGCAGACCGACCGGGCCCTCGAACACCGGGGAGCTGTTTTTT; CDR3: CASRPTGPSNTGELFF
D: NA; V: TRBV18; J: TRBJ2-1; size: many; DNA: TGTGCCAGCTCACCTTCGATTCGGAAACAGGGTGTGCAGTTCTTC; CDR3: CASSPSIRKQGVQFF
D: NA; V: TRBV11-2; J: TRBJ1-5; size: NA; DNA: TGTGCCAGCAGTGGGTTGGCAGGGACAAATCAGCCCCAGCATTTT; CDR3: CASSGLAGTNQPQHF
D: NA; V: TRBV13; J: TRBJ1-2; size: many; DNA: TGTGCCAGCAGCCAGACTCACCGGGACGATGGCTACACCTTC; CDR3: CASSQTHRDDGYTF
D: NA; V: TRBV19; J: TRBJ1-5; size: many; DNA: TGTGCCAGTAGTAGATGGGGGGCAAGCAATCAGCCCCAGCATTTT; CDR3: CASSRWGASNQPQHF
D: NA; V: TRBV6-1; J: TRBJ1-3; size: many; DNA: TGTGCCAGCAGTTATGGGGGGCATGGAAACACCATATATTTT; CDR3: CASSYGGHGNTIYF
D: NA; V: TRBV28; J: TRBJ2-5; size: many; DNA: TGTGCCAGCAGTTTATCTAACAGGGTCAACCAAGAGACCCAGTACTTC; CDR3: CASSLSNRVNQETQYF
D: NA; V: TRBV3-1; J: TRBJ1-1; size: many; DNA: TGTGCCAGCAGTACGAAAGCGGATACTGAAGCTTTCTTT; CDR3: CASSTKADTEAFF
D: NA; V: TRBV5-1; J: TRBJ2-7; size: many; DNA: TGCGCCAGCAGCCTGGATGGGGGTTCCTACGAGCAGTACTTC; CDR3: CASSLDGGSYEQYF
D: NA; V: TRBV5-1; J: TRBJ2-1; size: NA; DNA: TGCGCCAGCATGGACGGGGGACCCACCTACAATGAGCAGTTCTTC; CDR3: CASMDGGPTYNEQFF
D: NA; V: TRBV5-1; J: TRBJ1-1; size: many; DNA: TGCGCCAGCAGCTACCACAGGGACACTGAAGCTTTCTTT; CDR3: CASSYHRDTEAFF
D: NA; V: TRBV28; J: TRBJ1-3; size: NA; DNA: TGTGCCAGCAGTTTACAGGGAATCCGAAACACCATATATTTT; CDR3: CASSLQGIRNTIYF
D: NA; V: TRBV5-6; J: TRBJ1-2; size: NA; DNA: TGTGCCAGCAGCTTGGCCACGTTCTATGGCTACACCTTC; CDR3: CASSLATFYGYTF
D: NA; V: TRBV5-6; J: TRBJ1-5; size: NA; DNA: TGTGCCAGCAGCTTGTACATCATTAGCAATCAGCCCCAGCATTTT; CDR3: CASSLYIISNQPQHF